The entry below gives a single T cell receptor beta chain sequence along with its context. The antigen remains unidentified. The sample originates from a study of vaccination and CD4 T cells after COVID-19. Study information: Control cultures were given a CEFX pool, an HIV-1 Nef pool, or no peptide. General study points: Detection of a median roughly 84% of reactive clones in convalescent patients was confined to the period after vaccination.

The sample's treatment: roughly ten-day PBMC culture with coronavirus spike peptide pools or control peptides (ViraFEST assay). These CD4+ T cells came from an unexposed donor, sampled before the COVID-19 pandemic (2011-2018). The assay that was used to sequence DNA from cultured CD4+ T cells was the Oncomine TCR Beta short-read assay. TCRdb re-called the PCR reads through MiXCR, storing one row per CDR3 protein. The sample comprises 8,800 or so distinct CDR3 sequences, around 48% of which are singletons, and approximately 18% rests with the top ten. The CDR3 has 17 residues. This sequence joins TRBV21-1 and TRBJ2-1; the table's D call, TRBD2, was not checked against the DNA. The closer fit of TRBJ2-7 to the DNA end suggests the J call may be wrong. TRBV21-1 is deemed a pseudogene. Sequencing was performed on CD4+ T cells from blood, cultured in vitro. The origin of this receptor is a human donor in good health. Here the CDR3 DNA reads TGTGCCAGCAGCAAGGTTACCGGGACTAGCGGGAGATACGAGCAGTACTTC. Translated, it gives CASSKVTGTSGRYEQYF.